This T cell receptor beta chain originates from a study of shared clonotypes between healthy human individuals (dated by TCRdb to 2019 to 2021). Regarding the study in general: The cohort comprised a couple of women and three men aged 18 to 49 years. Libraries were prepared and TCR repertoires were sequenced by different laboratories using diverse techniques, in order to increase sequencing depth and limit assay-specific biases. Each donor's leukapheresis produced roughly between roughly 0.9 and 9 billion PBMCs. For each donor, CD4 naive and CD4 memory were each given three plates, CD8 naive was given two plates, and CD8 memory was given one plate. To estimate repertoire size and how much clonotypes are shared between individuals, the study performed deep sequencing of blood TCR repertoires from 4 to 6 healthy adults.

Study-wide conclusions, independent of this receptor: Because the study included only a small number of donors, the genetic and exposure-history diversity represented was limited. Incomplete sequencing was indicated by rarefaction of sorted-subset datasets, despite the large sequencing depth. Naive subsets generally had larger estimated clonotype richness than memory subsets. Across a few donors, around 5.4% of naive CD4, 3.5% of naive CD8, roughly 2.2% of memory CD4, and 0.4% of memory CD8 clonotypes were shared. Sampling was restricted to blood, and TCR repertoires in tissues likely differ from the TCR repertoires found in blood. Pairwise subsampling led to the expectation that sequencing depth would affect the degree of clonotype sharing among donors. Clonotypes shared by all four sorted-subset donors showed higher generation probabilities than non-shared clonotypes.

Comments on this clone: Its binding antigen is unknown. The input lacks base qualities; no much larger clone sits a single base away.

Using the deep immunoSEQ assay, TCR CDR3 regions were amplified from genomic DNA by multiplex PCR. For each cell subset, the extracted genomic DNA was distributed evenly across all wells of several immunoSEQ 96-well plates, and each plate served as one replicate. Each replicate PCR for sorted subsets received around 200 ng genomic DNA, equal to about 30,000 T cell genomes. The purified libraries were quantified using a Qubit 3.0 fluorometer, sized with a Bioanalyzer 2100, and then quantified again using the KAPA Library Quantification kit. Every immunoSEQ 96-well plate was sequenced on a separate single-read 150-cycle Illumina NextSeq 550 flow cell. In the original analysis: Because the immunoSEQ output included only junctional sequences and no quality scores, the filtering could not be the same as the filtering used for full-length reads. Sequences were annotated with PyIR, a Python wrapper for IgBLAST v1.9, and V/J genes and CDR3 were assigned using IMGT germline references. Reads with weak V/J assignments (E-value above 1e-6), missing CDR3, stop codons, out-of-frame junctions, or ambiguous translated residues were removed. A V3J clonotype was defined by an identical inferred V gene, J gene, and CDR3 amino acid sequence. Percentage overlap between repertoires was computed as shared unique clonotypes divided by the size of the smaller repertoire. Repertoire richness was assessed with RTK rarefaction, the Chao1 estimator, and Recon v2.1 estimates of unobserved clonotypes. OLGA was used to compute generation probabilities for all TCRbeta clonotypes that the gDNA method yielded from several donors. Imported from immuneACCESS, the table was reduced by TCRdb to in-frame sequences with V and J called. These copies leave out some clones; in studies compared against another copy, an unresolved V gene accounts for under half, and the cause of the remainder is not known. V and J calls and clone size are those listed in that table; D and trimming were worked out from the DNA. Across this sample there are roughly 1.5 million clones, with roughly 98% seen only once. Approximately 0.44% of the sample goes to the ten largest clones.

The donors were healthy, HIV-negative adults who had no recently reported acute infections or vaccinations. All donors were Caucasian adults living in Nashville, Tennessee, USA. Magnetic negative selection was used to enrich CD4+ T cells, after which naive cells were positively selected on CD45RA and the negative fraction became the memory subset. Blood was collected by leukapheresis, and PBMCs were isolated by Ficoll-Histopaque density gradient centrifugation and then cryopreserved in liquid nitrogen vapor phase. Analytical flow cytometry was used to check the purity and quantity of every magnetically sorted T cell population. Genomic DNA was isolated from every sorted fraction and measured by UV absorbance on a Nanodrop 2000c. Unmatched junction bases come to 7, with V trimmed by 0 bases and J by 7 bases. The CDR3 runs 15 amino acids, cysteine and phenylalanine included. The DNA shown is the 45-base CDR3, in frame from base 1. CDR1 and CDR2 are read off the germline V gene as MNHEY and SVGAGI.

This sequence was found in a young man in good health. Sequenced material: naive CD4+ T cells sorted from blood. The sample's cell subset or site, from its label and the paper: CD45RA+ positively selected. The rearranged segments are TRBV6-5 and TRBJ2-5, and 8 bases in between align with TRBD2. Here is the DNA: TGTGCCAGCAGTTACTCGAGGCCCAGCGGGGGGACCCAGTACTTC. Its amino acids are CASSYSRPSGGTQYF.